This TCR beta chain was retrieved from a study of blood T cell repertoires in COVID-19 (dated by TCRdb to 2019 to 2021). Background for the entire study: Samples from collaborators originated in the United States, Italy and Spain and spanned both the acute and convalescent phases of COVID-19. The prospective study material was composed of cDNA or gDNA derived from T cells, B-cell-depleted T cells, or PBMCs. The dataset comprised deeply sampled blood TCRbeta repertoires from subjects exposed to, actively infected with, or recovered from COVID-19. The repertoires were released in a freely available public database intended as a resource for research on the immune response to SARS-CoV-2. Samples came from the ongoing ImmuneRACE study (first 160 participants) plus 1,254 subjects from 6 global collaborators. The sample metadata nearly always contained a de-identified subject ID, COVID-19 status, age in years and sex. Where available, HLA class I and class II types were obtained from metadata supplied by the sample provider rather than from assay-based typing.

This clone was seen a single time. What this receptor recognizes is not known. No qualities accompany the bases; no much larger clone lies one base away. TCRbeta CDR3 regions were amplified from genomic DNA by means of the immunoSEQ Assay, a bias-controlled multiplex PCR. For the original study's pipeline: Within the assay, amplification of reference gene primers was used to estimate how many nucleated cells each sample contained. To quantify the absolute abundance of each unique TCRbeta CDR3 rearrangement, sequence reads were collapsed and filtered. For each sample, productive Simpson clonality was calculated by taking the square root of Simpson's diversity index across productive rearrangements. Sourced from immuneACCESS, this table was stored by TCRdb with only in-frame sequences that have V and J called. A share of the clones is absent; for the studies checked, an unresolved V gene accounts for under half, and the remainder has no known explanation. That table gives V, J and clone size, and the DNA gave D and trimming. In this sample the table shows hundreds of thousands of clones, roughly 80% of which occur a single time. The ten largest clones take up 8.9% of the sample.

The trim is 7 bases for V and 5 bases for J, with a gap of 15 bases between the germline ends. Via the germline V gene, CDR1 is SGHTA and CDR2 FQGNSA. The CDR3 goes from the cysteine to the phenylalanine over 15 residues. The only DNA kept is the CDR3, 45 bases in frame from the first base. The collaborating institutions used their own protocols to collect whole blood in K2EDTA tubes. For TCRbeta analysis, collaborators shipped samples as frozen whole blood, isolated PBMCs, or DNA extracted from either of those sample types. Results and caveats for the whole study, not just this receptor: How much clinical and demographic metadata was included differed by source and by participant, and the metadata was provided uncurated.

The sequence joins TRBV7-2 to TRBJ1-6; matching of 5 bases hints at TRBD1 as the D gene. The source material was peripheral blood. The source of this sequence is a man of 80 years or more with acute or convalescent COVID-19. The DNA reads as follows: TGTGCCAGCAAAGGTCAACAGGCCCATAATTCACCCCTCCACTTT. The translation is CASKGQQAHNSPLHF.